What follows is one T cell receptor (beta chain) and its context. The target antigen is unknown. The PCR employed 60 Vbeta primers together with 13 Jbeta primers. TCRdb's copy holds only in-frame clones and misses some; the assay was immunoSEQ multiplex PCR. The sample comprises tens of thousands of clones, roughly three quarters of which are singletons, and around 3% rests with the top ten. The data originate from a study of cytomegalovirus exposure and HLA in healthy donors. V lost 5 bases and J 3 bases, leaving 16 bases between the germline ends. The V gene's germline CDR1 is SGHTA and CDR2 FQGNSA. There are 15 residues in the CDR3. Study outcomes and limitations: A few of the chains that were CMV-associated were confirmed in vitro to be specific for CMV antigens.

The sequencing sample was made of PBMCs. The chain couples TRBV7-2 to TRBJ1-1; D is ambiguous. This TCR was recovered from a man aged 18 to 29 in good health and CMV-seronegative. CDR3 nucleotides: TGTGCCAGCAGCCGTCGGGCGAGGGCGGACACTGAAGCTTTCTTT. Its protein is CASSRRARADTEAFF.